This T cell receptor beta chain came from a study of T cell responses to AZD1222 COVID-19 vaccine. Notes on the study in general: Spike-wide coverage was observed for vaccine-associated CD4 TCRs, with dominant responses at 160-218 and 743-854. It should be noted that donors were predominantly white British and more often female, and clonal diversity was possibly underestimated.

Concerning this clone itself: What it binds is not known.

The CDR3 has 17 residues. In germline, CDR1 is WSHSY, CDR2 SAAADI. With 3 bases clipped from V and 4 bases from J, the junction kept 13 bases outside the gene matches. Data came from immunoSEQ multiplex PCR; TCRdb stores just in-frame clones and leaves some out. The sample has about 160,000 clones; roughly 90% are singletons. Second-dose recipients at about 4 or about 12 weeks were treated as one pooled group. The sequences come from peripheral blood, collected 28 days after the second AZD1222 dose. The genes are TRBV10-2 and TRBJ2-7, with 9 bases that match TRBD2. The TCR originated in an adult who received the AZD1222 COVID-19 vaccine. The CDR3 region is CASSDLSIGGGAYEQYF. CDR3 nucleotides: TGCGCCAGCAGTGACCTATCAATCGGCGGGGGGGCTTACGAGCAGTACTTC.